The next 25 T cell receptor beta chains were all read from a single sample in a study of blood T cell repertoires in COVID-19. Clones were read by immunoSEQ multiplex PCR, and TCRdb kept only the in-frame ones, dropping some. The table has 240,000 or so clones, 90% seen once. The source material was PBMCs or T cells enriched from blood (not recorded which). These receptors were obtained from a man aged 50-60 years who had been exposed to COVID-19.

This chain connects TRBV3-1 (or the pseudogene TRBV3-2) to TRBJ1-1; D is perhaps TRBD1 (6 bases). V lost 1 base, J lost 5 bases, and 14 bases lay in between. CDR3 length: 15 amino acids. Germline lookup yields CDR1 LGHDT and CDR2 YNNKEL (reference sequence). The CDR3 DNA reads as TGTGCCAGCAGCCAAGTGAGGGGGAGTTGGACTGAAGCTTTCTTT. Protein sequence: CASSQVRGSWTEAFF.

V and J are TRBV7-9 and TRBJ1-1; 9 bases agree with TRBD1. The CDR3 covers 14 residues. The trim removed 4 bases at V and 5 bases at J, leaving 5 bases unmatched. The V gene's germline CDR1 is SEHNR and CDR2 FQNEAQ (reference sequence). Here the CDR3 reads CASSSGTGSTEAFF. Here the CDR3 DNA reads TGTGCCAGCAGCTCAGGGACAGGGAGTACTGAAGCTTTCTTT.

The chain is built from TRBV7-8 and TRBJ1-1, with 8 bases fitting TRBD1. Germline lookup yields CDR1 SGHVS and CDR2 FQNEAQ. The CDR3 runs to 14 residues. Unmatched junction bases numbered 7, after V lost 5 bases and J lost 5 bases. The CDR3 region has the DNA TGTGCCAGCAGCGCTGGACAGGGAAGAACTGAAGCTTTCTTT. It yields the protein CASSAGQGRTEAFF.

The chain links TRBV2 to TRBJ2-7, with 14 bases aligning to TRBD2. The ends lost 6 bases at V and 3 bases at J; junction bases unmatched: 10. This CDR3 is 17 amino acids long. Germline CDR1 reads SNHLY; CDR2 reads FYNNEI. The CDR3 protein is CASSRAPGTSGSYEQYV. The CDR3 bases are TGTGCCAGCAGCCGTGCTCCCGGGACTAGCGGGAGCTACGAGCAGTACGTC.

CDR3 coding DNA: TGTGCTACTCACCAACCGGACTATGGCTACACCTTC. This gives the protein CATHQPDYGYTF. The V and J genes are TRBV2 and TRBJ1-2; D gene uncertain. This CDR3 comprises 12 residues. CDR1 and CDR2 (germline): SNHLY, FYNNEI.

The J gene is TRBJ1-1, the V gene TRBV6-5; no firm D call. Trimming took off 0 bases at V and 12 bases at J, with 11 bases between the two ends. The CDR3 contains 12 residues. The germline V gene encodes CDR1 MNHEY and CDR2 SVGAGI. This chain's CDR3 is CASSYSGSRTFF. Here the CDR3 DNA reads TGTGCCAGCAGTTACTCTGGCAGTCGCACTTTCTTT.

This chain links TRBV18 with TRBJ1-4; D call uncertain. CDR1 is KGHSH, CDR2 LQKENI, per germline. Trimming stripped 1 base from V and 7 bases from J, with 16 bases between. The CDR3 contains 16 residues. The CDR3 here is CASSPRGIGAGEKLFF. The CDR3 nucleotides are TGTGCCAGCTCACCACGGGGTATAGGCGCGGGTGAAAAACTGTTTTTT.

The chain carries TRBV11-2 and TRBJ2-5; TRBD2 is a possible D gene (6 bases). Germline V gene data show CDR1 as SGHAT and CDR2 as FQNNGV. V was cut by 1 base and J by 4 bases, with 7 bases left in between. The CDR3 is made up of 13 amino acids. DNA for the CDR3: TGTGCCAGCAGCTTAGGAGCGGGAGAGACCCAGTACTTC. Protein sequence: CASSLGAGETQYF.

The CDR3 DNA reads TGTGCCAGTAGTATAAACCCGGGAGTTCTAGGTGGGGGCTACACCTTC. Its protein is CASSINPGVLGGGYTF. The rearrangement links TRBV19 to TRBJ1-2; D uncertain. Per germline, CDR1 LNHDA and CDR2 SQIVND (reference sequence). The CDR3 sequence is 16 residues long. Between the trimmed V and J ends, which lost 2 bases and 8 bases, there was a span of 21 bases.

The chain carries TRBV28 and TRBJ1-5, with TRBD1 identical over 9 bases. Germline-derived CDR1 and CDR2 are MDHEN and SYDVKM. With 7 bases clipped from V and 0 bases from J, the junction kept 1 base outside the gene matches. This CDR3 has 14 amino acids. For the CDR3, the DNA is TGTGCCAGCATGACAGGGGGTAGCAATCAGCCCCAGCATTTT. It is translated as CASMTGGSNQPQHF.

This rearrangement joins TRBV3-1 (or the pseudogene TRBV3-2) to TRBJ2-2, with unresolved D. V lost 0 bases, J lost 0 bases, and 5 bases lay in between. This CDR3 has 15 amino acids. CDR1 and CDR2 from the germline V gene are LGHDT and YNNKEL (reference sequence). The CDR3 protein is CASSQDRTNTGELFF. For the CDR3, the DNA is TGTGCCAGCAGCCAAGACAGAACGAACACCGGGGAGCTGTTTTTT.

This rearrangement joins TRBV21-1 to TRBJ2-7; whether TRBD2, the table's D call, matches the DNA was not checked. TRBV21-1 is noted as a pseudogene. The CDR3 length is 13 residues. CDR3 residues: CASSKARIGEQYF. The CDR3 nucleotides read TGTGCCAGCAGCAAAGCAAGAATCGGCGAGCAGTACTTC.

This chain uses TRBV7-2 with TRBJ1-3; D ambiguous. Germline V gene data show CDR1 as SGHTA and CDR2 as FQGNSA. The CDR3 sequence is 15 residues long. The V and J ends lost 5 bases and 0 bases respectively, with 11 bases between them. CDR3: CASSPAVFSGNTIYF. In nucleotides, the CDR3 is TGTGCCAGCAGCCCCGCAGTTTTCTCTGGAAACACCATATATTTT.

In its sample, this clone was seen a few times. The chain uses TRBV15 and TRBJ1-2; D is possibly TRBD1 (5 bases). Germline lookup yields CDR1 LNHNV and CDR2 YYDKDF (reference sequence). The V gene lost 8 bases and the J gene lost 6 bases, with 22 bases spanning the gap. The CDR3 length is 15 residues. The CDR3 protein is CATRGAGEAFDGYTF. The CDR3 DNA reads as TGTGCCACCCGCGGGGCTGGGGAAGCTTTTGATGGCTACACCTTC.

The gene calls are TRBV20-1 and TRBJ1-2; a possible D gene is TRBD1 (5 bases). Germline loops: CDR1 DFQATT, CDR2 SNEGSKA (reference sequence). V was clipped by 3 bases and J by 0 bases, with 14 bases between them. This CDR3 contains 15 residues. DNA of the CDR3: TGCAGTGCTAGTCCCCCAGGGCTCCCTAACTATGGCTACACCTTC. Its protein is CSASPPGLPNYGYTF.

The chain uses TRBV10-3 and TRBJ1-2; TRBD1 aligns across 7 bases. The CDR3 contains 14 residues. V dropped 10 bases and J dropped 0; count of bases not matched to a gene: 8. Germline assignment: CDR1 ENHRY and CDR2 SYGVKD. The CDR3, as DNA: TGTGCCACACGACAGGGCACCTCTAACTATGGCTACACCTTC. It codes for CATRQGTSNYGYTF.

The chain has TRBV5-1 and TRBJ2-7; D is possibly TRBD2 (6 bases). Germline-derived CDR1 and CDR2 are SGHRS and YFSETQ. Trimming pared 3 bases from V and 7 bases from J, leaving 17 bases between. The CDR3 is 14 amino acids. The CDR3 bases are TGCGCCAGCAGCTCGGGGACCTCGGGAGTAGAGCAGTACGTC. As protein: CASSSGTSGVEQYV.

The chain joins TRBV7-2 to TRBJ2-7; 9 bases align to TRBD1. Germline assignment: CDR1 SGHTA and CDR2 FQGNSA. J was trimmed by 1 base and V by 0 bases; bases with no gene match: 4. CDR3 length equals 16 residues. The CDR3 region is CASSLAGGTGSYEQYF. The CDR3 DNA follows: TGTGCCAGCAGCTTAGCGGGGGGGACAGGGTCCTACGAGCAGTACTTC.

V is TRBV10-3 and J is TRBJ1-4; unclear D gene. Germline loops: CDR1 ENHRY, CDR2 SYGVKD. This CDR3 has 10 residues. Between the trimmed V and J ends, which lost 5 bases and 7 bases, there was a span of 2 bases. The chain's CDR3 is CAISREKLFF. As DNA, the CDR3 is TGTGCCATCAGTCGTGAAAAACTGTTTTTT.

The chain joins TRBV3-1 (or the pseudogene TRBV3-2) to TRBJ2-4, with a tentative D call TRBD2 (6 bases). Trimming took off 4 bases at V and 3 bases at J, with 16 bases between the two ends. The germline V gene encodes CDR1 LGHDT and CDR2 YNNKEL (reference sequence). The CDR3 extends over 16 amino acids. CDR3 residues: CASSRGATGGKNIQYF. The CDR3 DNA reads TGTGCCAGCAGCCGTGGGGCCACCGGGGGCAAAAACATTCAGTACTTC.

This chain uses TRBV7-9 with TRBJ2-5; weak D call: TRBD1 (6 bases). Trimming removed 8 bases at V and 3 bases at J, with 22 bases between. Looked up from germline, CDR1 is SEHNR and CDR2 is FQNEAQ (reference sequence). The CDR3 sequence is 16 residues long. The CDR3, as DNA: TGTGCCAGCGTGGAATTCCACAGGGATGGTAAAGAGACCCAGTACTTC. Translation: CASVEFHRDGKETQYF.

The chain carries TRBV20-1 and TRBJ1-6; maybe TRBD1 (6 bases). The germline CDR1 and CDR2 sequences are DFQATT and SNEGSKA (reference sequence). V lost 3 bases to trimming and J lost 0 bases, with 12 bases between them. The length of the CDR3 is 16 residues. The DNA for the CDR3 is TGCAGTGCTAGTCTCGGCAGGGGCTCCTATAATTCACCCCTCCACTTT. Amino acids: CSASLGRGSYNSPLHF.

The chain is built from TRBV12-3 or TRBV12-4 and TRBJ2-5; TRBD1 aligns across 7 bases. The V segment lost 4 bases and the J segment 5 bases; nucleotides outside the gene matches: 4. CDR3 length equals 13 residues. This chain's CDR3 is CASSYRGGETQYF. Written as DNA, the CDR3 is TGTGCCAGCAGTTACAGGGGTGGGGAGACCCAGTACTTC.

This clone was found a few times. V and J are TRBV24-1 and TRBJ1-6, with a possible D match to TRBD1 (5 bases). Germline V gene data show CDR1 as KGHDR and CDR2 as SFDVKD. The CDR3 is 15 residues long. Trimming stripped 2 bases from V and 7 bases from J, with 11 bases between. The CDR3 protein is CATSDSHGGNSPLHF. The CDR3, as DNA: TGTGCCACCAGTGATTCCCACGGGGGGAATTCACCCCTCCACTTT.

Regarding this clone: At the DNA level, this CDR3 is encoded by other sequences in the same sample as well. The gene calls are TRBV24-1 and TRBJ2-5, with TRBD1 identical over 9 bases. V shed 4 bases, J shed 2 bases, and the junction held 4 bases outside the gene matches. The CDR3 has 15 amino acids. Germline lookup yields CDR1 KGHDR and CDR2 SFDVKD. CDR3 region: CATSDPGQGQETQYF. DNA for the CDR3: TGTGCCACCAGTGACCCGGGACAGGGACAAGAGACCCAGTACTTC.